The 26 T cell receptor beta chains listed next were all sequenced from one sample in a study of blood T cell repertoires in COVID-19. Assay used: immunoSEQ multiplex PCR; TCRdb lists only in-frame clones, some missing. The sample has roughly 87,000 clones, more than 70% seen once. Sequencing input: peripheral blood. These receptors were obtained from a man between 60 and 75 years old with acute or convalescent COVID-19.

The J gene is TRBJ2-3, the V gene TRBV6-5; 8 bases fit TRBD2. J lost 0 bases, V lost 4 bases, and 3 bases had no gene match. The CDR3 sequence is 15 residues long. Germline V lookup: CDR1 MNHEY, CDR2 SVGAGI. Here the CDR3 reads CASSSTSGSTDTQYF. CDR3 nucleotides: TGTGCCAGCAGTTCAACTAGCGGTAGCACAGATACGCAGTATTTT.

The rearrangement links TRBV19 to TRBJ2-5, with 9 bases identical to TRBD1. The CDR3 extends over 14 amino acids. The ends lost 4 bases at V and 2 bases at J; junction bases unmatched: 2. Germline CDR1 is LNHDA and CDR2 is SQIVND (reference sequence). The CDR3: CASSTDRGQETQYF. For the CDR3, the DNA is TGTGCCAGTAGTACAGACAGGGGGCAAGAGACCCAGTACTTC.

This chain connects TRBV29-1 to TRBJ1-5; D unresolved. Trimming removed 7 bases from V and 3 bases from J, with 10 bases in between. This CDR3 region has 12 residues. The V gene's germline CDR1 is SQVTM and CDR2 ANQGSEA. CDR3 region: CSGGEPNQPQHF. The CDR3 region has the DNA TGCAGCGGTGGGGAGCCCAATCAGCCCCAGCATTTT.

Notes on this clone: This CDR3 is also generated by other DNA sequences in the sample. The chain recombines TRBV11-3 with TRBJ2-7, with TRBD2 identical over 10 bases. This CDR3 has 15 residues. Trimming removed 1 base from V and 2 bases from J; junction bases left unmatched: 2. The germline V gene has CDR1 SGHNT and CDR2 YENEEA. CDR3 DNA: TGTGCCAGCAGCTTAGGGACTAGCGGACCCTACGAGCAGTACTTC. The encoded protein is CASSLGTSGPYEQYF.

The chain couples TRBV4-1 to TRBJ1-2; D not resolved. Trimming pared 0 bases from V and 2 bases from J, leaving 10 bases between. The CDR3 extends over 15 amino acids. Germline assignment: CDR1 MGHRA and CDR2 YSYEKL. CDR3: CASSQDPTTNYGYTF. The CDR3 DNA is TGCGCCAGCAGCCAAGATCCCACAACGAACTATGGCTACACCTTC.

The chain links TRBV11-2 to TRBJ2-5, with 7 bases matching TRBD1. V shed 5 bases and J 5 bases; nucleotides not matched to a gene: 8. CDR3 length: 14 amino acids. Germline lookup yields CDR1 SGHAT and CDR2 FQNNGV. CDR3 sequence (DNA): TGTGCCAGCAGCGACCACAGGGGAATGGAGACCCAGTACTTC. Its protein is CASSDHRGMETQYF.

Details on this clone: Other nucleotide sequences from this sample produce the same CDR3. The chain combines TRBV28 with TRBJ1-4; possibly TRBD1 for D (5 bases). Germline CDR1 MDHEN, CDR2 SYDVKM. V lost 3 bases, J lost 3 bases, and 8 bases lay in between. This CDR3 is built from 14 residues. The CDR3 DNA reads TGTGCCAGCAGTTTCACGGGGGCTAATGAAAAACTGTTTTTT. This codes for CASSFTGANEKLFF.

The chain couples TRBV27 to TRBJ1-2; a possible D gene is TRBD1 (5 bases). Trimming removed 2 bases from V and 5 bases from J, with 9 bases in between. The CDR3 length is 13 residues. The germline CDR1 and CDR2 sequences are MNHEY and SMNVEV (reference sequence). Here the CDR3 DNA reads TGTGCCAGCAGTTTACAGGGAAGGTATGGCTACACCTTC. Protein sequence: CASSLQGRYGYTF.

This clone was seen only once. The chain couples TRBV30 to TRBJ1-1; TRBD1 might be the D (5 bases). Germline CDR1 is GTSNPN and CDR2 is SVGIG (reference sequence). The CDR3 runs 13 residues. V lost 3 bases, J lost 0 bases, and 8 bases lay in between. As DNA, the CDR3 is TGTGCCTGGAGGGACATGATGAACACTGAAGCTTTCTTT. The encoded protein is CAWRDMMNTEAFF.

The chain has TRBV7-9 and TRBJ2-5; D gene ambiguous. The CDR3 is made up of 12 amino acids. Per the germline V gene, CDR1 is SEHNR and CDR2 is FQNEAQ (reference sequence). V dropped 8 bases and J dropped 2 bases, with 9 bases sitting between them. The CDR3 protein is CASGTVQETQYF. The CDR3 bases are TGTGCCAGCGGAACAGTACAAGAGACCCAGTACTTC.

V usage is TRBV7-9 and J usage is TRBJ2-1, with 9 bases lining up with TRBD2. CDR1 is SEHNR and CDR2 is FQNEAQ in the germline V gene (reference sequence). V was pared by 1 base and J by 14 bases, with 12 bases of the junction left unmatched. The CDR3 spans 15 residues. CDR3 sequence (DNA): TGTGCCAGCAGCTTAGGGGGGACTAGCCCCAGGTCTGAGTTCTTC. This gives the protein CASSLGGTSPRSEFF.

The genes are TRBV5-4 and TRBJ1-2; D is unresolved. The ends were cut back, 4 bases at V and 3 bases at J, with 10 bases in the middle. CDR3 size: 13 residues. In germline, CDR1 is SGHNT, CDR2 YYREEE (reference sequence). The CDR3 loop reads CASSVGEDYGYTF. The DNA for the CDR3 is TGTGCCAGCAGCGTCGGGGAGGACTATGGCTACACCTTC.

The chain employs TRBV10-2 and TRBJ2-7; TRBD1 matches 8 bases. The CDR3 runs to 14 residues. Losses at the gene ends were 6 bases for V and 3 bases for J; bases not matched to a gene: 7. Germline V gene sequence: CDR1 WSHSY, CDR2 SAAADI. The DNA of the CDR3 is TGCGCCAGCAGGTTACCGGGACAGGTCTACGAGCAGTACTTC. As protein: CASRLPGQVYEQYF.

This clone appeared once. J is TRBJ1-2 and V is TRBV12-3 or TRBV12-4; D ambiguous. The ends were cut back, 2 bases at V and 7 bases at J, with 11 bases in the middle. There are 13 residues in the CDR3. CDR3 DNA sequence: TGTGCCAGCAGTTTAACGGTGAGAGGTGGCTACACCTTC. This codes for CASSLTVRGGYTF.

The chain is built from TRBV7-3 and TRBJ2-1, with 11 bases lining up with TRBD1. The CDR3 is 16 amino acids. Trimming cost V 3 bases and J 2 bases; bases outside gene matches: 3. Germline V CDR1 and CDR2: SGHTA, FQGTGA. CDR3 protein: CASSFQDRGPYNEQFF. The CDR3 DNA reads as TGTGCCAGCAGCTTCCAGGACAGGGGGCCCTACAATGAGCAGTTCTTC.

V and J are TRBV19 and TRBJ2-2; 10 bases fit TRBD2. Germline V gene data show CDR1 as LNHDA and CDR2 as SQIVND (reference sequence). This CDR3 has 18 amino acids. Losses at the gene ends were 0 bases for V and 7 bases for J; bases not matched to a gene: 11. The DNA of the CDR3 is TGTGCCAGTAGTATAGATTGGCTAGCGGGAGTCAATGGCGGGGAGCTGTTTTTT. Protein: CASSIDWLAGVNGGELFF.

The CDR3 nucleotides are TGCGCCAGCAGCGGTTCTAGTACTCCCTACGAGCAGTACTTC. Protein: CASSGSSTPYEQYF. The rearrangement joins TRBV5-1 to TRBJ2-7; D not certain. The CDR3 is 14 amino acids. Looked up from germline, CDR1 is SGHRS and CDR2 is YFSETQ. V lost 4 bases and J lost 2, with 13 bases in between.

The chain joins TRBV7-2 to TRBJ2-7; TRBD2 matches 8 bases. Trimming removed 5 bases from V and 3 bases from J; junction bases left unmatched: 12. The CDR3 runs to 16 residues. Germline V gene sequence: CDR1 SGHTA, CDR2 FQGNSA. The CDR3 is CASSTTLAGRFYEQYF. In DNA form, the CDR3 reads TGTGCCAGCAGCACCACGCTAGCGGGTCGTTTCTACGAGCAGTACTTC.

The rearrangement joins TRBV7-2 to TRBJ2-2; D possibly corresponds to TRBD1 (5 bases). This CDR3 region has 13 residues. The V gene's germline CDR1 is SGHTA and CDR2 FQGNSA. V gave up 4 bases and J gave up 7 bases, with 10 bases separating them. The CDR3 nucleotides are TGTGCCAGCAGCTCTCAGGGAAGCGGGGAGCTGTTTTTT. Translated, it gives CASSSQGSGELFF.

This clone is a singleton in its sample. V is TRBV10-3 and J is TRBJ2-6; D perhaps matches TRBD2 (5 bases). The length of the CDR3 is 15 residues. The germline V and J ends were trimmed by 3 bases and 3 bases, with 9 bases remaining between them. In germline, CDR1 is ENHRY, CDR2 SYGVKD. CDR3 in DNA: TGTGCCATCAGTGAACGGGGTAGTGGGGCCAACGTCCTGACTTTC. This codes for CAISERGSGANVLTF.

The V and J genes are TRBV28 and TRBJ1-1, with D uncertain. Between the trimmed V and J ends, which lost 5 bases and 3 bases, there was a span of 10 bases. Germline V gene sequence: CDR1 MDHEN, CDR2 SYDVKM. CDR3 length equals 13 residues. CDR3 sequence (DNA): TGTGCCAGCAGTCTTCCTCAGGACACTGAAGCTTTCTTT. It encodes CASSLPQDTEAFF.

This chain links TRBV29-1 with TRBJ2-3; 8 positions agree with TRBD2. CDR3 size: 12 residues. Trimming cost V 5 bases and J 9 bases; bases outside gene matches: 7. Germline loops: CDR1 SQVTM, CDR2 ANQGSEA. CDR3 sequence reads: CSVFRAGETQYF. The DNA for the CDR3 is TGCAGCGTTTTCAGAGCGGGGGAAACGCAGTATTTT.

The chain combines TRBV19 with TRBJ1-1; tentative D call: TRBD1 (5 bases). Germline CDR1 reads LNHDA; CDR2 reads SQIVND (reference sequence). Trimming shortened V by 5 bases and J by 3 bases, and 16 bases separated the two germline ends. CDR3 length: 15 residues. CDR3 nucleotide sequence: TGTGCCAGTAGTCCTTCTTCCAAAGGGGACACTGAAGCTTTCTTT. Protein product: CASSPSSKGDTEAFF.

The V gene is TRBV19, the J gene TRBJ1-4; 11 nucleotides line up with TRBD1. This CDR3 spans 15 amino acids. Trimming cost V 6 bases and J 8 bases; bases outside gene matches: 8. The germline gives CDR1 LNHDA, CDR2 SQIVND (reference sequence). Here the CDR3 reads CASRRTGGAGEKLFF. In nucleotides, the CDR3 is TGTGCCAGTAGGCGGACAGGGGGCGCGGGAGAAAAACTGTTTTTT.

This clone was seen just once. The rearrangement uses TRBV6-5 and TRBJ2-1; 8 nucleotides line up with TRBD1. Trimming removed 7 bases from V and 5 bases from J; junction bases left unmatched: 7. Looked up from germline, CDR1 is MNHEY and CDR2 is SVGAGI. This CDR3 has 14 amino acids. For the CDR3, the DNA is TGTGCCAGCAACCGGACAGGGCCCAACAATGAGCAGTTCTTC. Translation gives CASNRTGPNNEQFF.

The CDR3 protein is CASRGRVNEKLFF. The DNA for the CDR3 is TGTGCCAGCAGGGGCAGGGTAAATGAAAAACTGTTTTTT. The chain is built from TRBV2 and TRBJ1-4, with D possibly TRBD1 on 5 matching bases. V was clipped by 6 bases and J by 5 bases, with 10 bases between them. Per the germline V gene, CDR1 is SNHLY and CDR2 is FYNNEI. The CDR3 runs 13 residues. The full variable domain, in which reference TRBV2 and TRBJ1-4 provide the parts outside the CDR3, is EPEVTQTPSHQVTQMGQEVILRCVPISNHLYFYWYRQILGQKVEFLVSFYNNEISEKSEIFDDQFSVERPDGSNFTLKIRSTKLEDSAMYFCASRGRVNEKLFFGSGTQLSVL.